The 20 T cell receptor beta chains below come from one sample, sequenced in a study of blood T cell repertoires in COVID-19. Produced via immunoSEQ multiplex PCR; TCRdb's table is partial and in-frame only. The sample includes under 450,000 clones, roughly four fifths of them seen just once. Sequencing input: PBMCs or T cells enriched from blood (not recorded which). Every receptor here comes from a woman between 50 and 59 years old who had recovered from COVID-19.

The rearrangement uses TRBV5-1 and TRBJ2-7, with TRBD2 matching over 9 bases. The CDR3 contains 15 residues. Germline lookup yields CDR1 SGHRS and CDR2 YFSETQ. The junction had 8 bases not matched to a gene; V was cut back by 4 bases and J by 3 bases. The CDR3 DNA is TGCGCCAGCAGCCCGTCAGCGGGAGGAAACTACGAGCAGTACTTC. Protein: CASSPSAGGNYEQYF.

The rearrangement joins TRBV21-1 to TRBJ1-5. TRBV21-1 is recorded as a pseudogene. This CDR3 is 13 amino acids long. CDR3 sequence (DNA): TGTGCCGAGGTGAACCACGGGGGTCAGCCCCAGCATTTT. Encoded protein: CAEVNHGGQPQHF.

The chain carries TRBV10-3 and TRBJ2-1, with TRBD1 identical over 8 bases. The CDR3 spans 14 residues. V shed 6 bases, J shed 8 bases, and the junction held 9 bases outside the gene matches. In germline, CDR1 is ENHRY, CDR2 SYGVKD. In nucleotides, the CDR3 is TGTGCCATCAGCACCGGGACAGGCCGGGATGAGCAGTTCTTC. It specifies CAISTGTGRDEQFF.

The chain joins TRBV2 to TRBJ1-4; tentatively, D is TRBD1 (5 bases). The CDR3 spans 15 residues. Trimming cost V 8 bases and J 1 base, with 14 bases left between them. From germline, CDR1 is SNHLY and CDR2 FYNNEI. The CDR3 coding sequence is TGTGCCAGCTCCAAGGGGTTCGGAACTAATGAAAAACTGTTTTTT. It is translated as CASSKGFGTNEKLFF.

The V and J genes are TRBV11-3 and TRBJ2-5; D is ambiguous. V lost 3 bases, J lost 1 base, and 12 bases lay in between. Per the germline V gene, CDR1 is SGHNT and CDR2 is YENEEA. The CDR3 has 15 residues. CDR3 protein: CASSLGVPVQETQYF. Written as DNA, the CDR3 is TGTGCCAGCAGCTTGGGCGTACCAGTCCAAGAGACCCAGTACTTC.

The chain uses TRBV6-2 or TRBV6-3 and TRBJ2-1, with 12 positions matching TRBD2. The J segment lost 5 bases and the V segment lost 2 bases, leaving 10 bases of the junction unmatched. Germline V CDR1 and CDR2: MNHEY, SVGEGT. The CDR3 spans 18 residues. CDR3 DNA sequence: TGTGCCAGCAGTTACACATTGGTGGGACTAGCGGGCGACAATGAGCAGTTCTTC. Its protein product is CASSYTLVGLAGDNEQFF.

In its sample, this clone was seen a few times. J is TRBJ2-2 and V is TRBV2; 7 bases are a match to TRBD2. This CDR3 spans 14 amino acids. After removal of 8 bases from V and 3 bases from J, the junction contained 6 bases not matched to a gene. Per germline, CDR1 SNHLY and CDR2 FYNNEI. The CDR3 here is CASGGLEDTGELFF. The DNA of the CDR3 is TGTGCCAGCGGCGGACTAGAGGACACCGGGGAGCTGTTTTTT.

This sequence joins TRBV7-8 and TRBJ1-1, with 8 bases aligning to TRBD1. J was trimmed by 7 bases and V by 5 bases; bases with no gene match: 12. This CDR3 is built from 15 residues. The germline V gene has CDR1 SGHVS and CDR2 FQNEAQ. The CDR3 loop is CASSLRQGPSLEAFF. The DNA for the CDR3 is TGTGCCAGCAGCCTCAGACAGGGGCCCTCCCTTGAAGCTTTCTTT.

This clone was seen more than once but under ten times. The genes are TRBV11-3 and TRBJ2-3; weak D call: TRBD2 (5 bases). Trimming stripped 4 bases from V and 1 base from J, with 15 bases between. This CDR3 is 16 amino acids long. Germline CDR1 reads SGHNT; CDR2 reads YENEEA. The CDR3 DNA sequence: TGTGCCAGCAGCTCCCAGGACTCTTACCGCACAGATACGCAGTATTTT. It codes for CASSSQDSYRTDTQYF. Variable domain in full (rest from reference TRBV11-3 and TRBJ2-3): EAGVVQSPRYKIIEKKQPVAFWCNPISGHNTLYWYLQNLGQGPELLIRYENEEAVDDSQLPKDRFSAERLKGVDSTLKIQPAELGDSAVYLCASSSQDSYRTDTQYFGPGTRLTVL.

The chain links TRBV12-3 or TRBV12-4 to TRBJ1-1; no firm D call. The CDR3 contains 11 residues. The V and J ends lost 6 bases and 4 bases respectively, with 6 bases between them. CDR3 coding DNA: TGTGCCAGCAGGCTACGCACTGAAGCTTTCTTT. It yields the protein CASRLRTEAFF.

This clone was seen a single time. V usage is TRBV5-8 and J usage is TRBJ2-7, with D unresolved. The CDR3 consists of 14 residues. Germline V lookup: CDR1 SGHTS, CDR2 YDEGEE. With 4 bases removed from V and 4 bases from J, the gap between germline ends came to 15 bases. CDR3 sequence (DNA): TGTGCCAGCAGCCCCCATCAGTTTACGTACGAGCAGTACTTC. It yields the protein CASSPHQFTYEQYF.

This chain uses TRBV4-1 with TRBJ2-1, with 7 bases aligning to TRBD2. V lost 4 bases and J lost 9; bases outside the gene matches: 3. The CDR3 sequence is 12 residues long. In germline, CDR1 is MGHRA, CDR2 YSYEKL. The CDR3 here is CASSLGGIEQFF. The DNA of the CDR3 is TGCGCCAGCAGCCTGGGGGGGATTGAGCAGTTCTTC.

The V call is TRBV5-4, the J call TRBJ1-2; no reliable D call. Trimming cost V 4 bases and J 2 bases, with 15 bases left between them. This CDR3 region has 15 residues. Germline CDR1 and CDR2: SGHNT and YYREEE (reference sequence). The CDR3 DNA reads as TGTGCCAGCAGCCCCTCTGCGCCCCTCAACTATGGCTACACCTTC. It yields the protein CASSPSAPLNYGYTF.

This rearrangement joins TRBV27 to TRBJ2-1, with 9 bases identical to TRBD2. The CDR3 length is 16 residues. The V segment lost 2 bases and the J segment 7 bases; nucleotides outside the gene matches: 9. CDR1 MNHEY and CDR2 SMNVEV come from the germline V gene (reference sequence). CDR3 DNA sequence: TGTGCCAGCAGTTTAAACACGCTAGCGGGGAGGAATGAGCAGTTCTTC. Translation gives CASSLNTLAGRNEQFF.

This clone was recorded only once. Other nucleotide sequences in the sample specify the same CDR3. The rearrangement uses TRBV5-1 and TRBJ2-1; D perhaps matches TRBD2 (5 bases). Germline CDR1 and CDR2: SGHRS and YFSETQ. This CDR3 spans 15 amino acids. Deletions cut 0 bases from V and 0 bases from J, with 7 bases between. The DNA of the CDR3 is TGCGCCAGCAGCTTGGCCGGGGACTCCTACAATGAGCAGTTCTTC. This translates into CASSLAGDSYNEQFF.

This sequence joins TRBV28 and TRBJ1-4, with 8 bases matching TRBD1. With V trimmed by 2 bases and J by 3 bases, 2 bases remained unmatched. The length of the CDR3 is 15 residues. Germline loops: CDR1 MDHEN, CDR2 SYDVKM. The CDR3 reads CASSLGGQANEKLFF. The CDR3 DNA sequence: TGTGCCAGCAGTTTAGGGGGACAGGCTAATGAAAAACTGTTTTTT.

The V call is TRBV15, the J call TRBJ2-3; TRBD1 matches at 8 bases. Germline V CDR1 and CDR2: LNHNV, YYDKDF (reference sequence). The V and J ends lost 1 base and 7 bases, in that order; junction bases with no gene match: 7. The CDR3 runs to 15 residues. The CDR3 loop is CATSRAGTGGNTQYF. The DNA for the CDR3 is TGTGCCACCAGCAGAGCAGGGACAGGCGGGAATACGCAGTATTTT.

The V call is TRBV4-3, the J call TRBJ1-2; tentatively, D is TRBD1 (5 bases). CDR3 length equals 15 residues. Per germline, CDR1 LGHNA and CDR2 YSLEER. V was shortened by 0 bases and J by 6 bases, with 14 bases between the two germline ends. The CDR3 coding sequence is TGCGCCAGCAGCCAAGATCGAGCGGGGGTGGATGGCTACACCTTC. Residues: CASSQDRAGVDGYTF.

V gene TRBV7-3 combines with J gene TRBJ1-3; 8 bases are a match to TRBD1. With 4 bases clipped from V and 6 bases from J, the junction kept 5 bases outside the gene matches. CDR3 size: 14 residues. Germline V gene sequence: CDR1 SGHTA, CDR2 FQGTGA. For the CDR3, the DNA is TGTGCCAGCAGCTGCGGGACAGGATCAAACACCATATATTTT. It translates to CASSCGTGSNTIYF.

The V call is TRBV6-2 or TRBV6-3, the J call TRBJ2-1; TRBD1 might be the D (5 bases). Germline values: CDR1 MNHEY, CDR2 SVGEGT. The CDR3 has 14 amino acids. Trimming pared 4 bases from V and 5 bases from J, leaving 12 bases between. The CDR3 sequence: CASSSGPLDNEQFF. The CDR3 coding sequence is TGTGCCAGCAGTTCAGGGCCCCTGGACAATGAGCAGTTCTTC.